The 7 T cell receptor beta chains presented below share a single source sample, sequenced in a study of TIL therapy for anti-PD-1-resistant metastatic lung cancer (dated by TCRdb to the early 2020s). The sample's time point label, decoded: pre-treatment sample, taken before nivolumab and TIL therapy. The baseline tumor samples were excised metastases, mostly pleural nodules or supraclavicular lymph nodes, taken from the same resection that was used to grow TIL. Using bias-controlled multiplex PCR with the immunoSEQ v3 hsTCRB kit, the TCR beta CDR3 regions were amplified from genomic DNA. TCRdb stores this immuneACCESS table with in-frame sequences only. Part of the clones is absent; in the studies checked, under half of the shortfall reflects unresolved V genes, and no reason is known for the rest. This sample lists approximately 92,000 clones; around 71% were detected once. The ten largest clones add up to 10% to 11% of the sample.

This specimen was tumor tissue, taken at baseline. These receptors all come from a person between 30 and 79 years old with non-small cell lung cancer.

The chain has TRBV9 and TRBJ2-7; D is unclear. Trimming cost V 0 bases and J 0 bases, with 7 bases left between them. In germline, CDR1 is SGDLS, CDR2 YYNGEE. The CDR3 sequence is 14 residues long. The CDR3 DNA reads TGTGCCAGCAGCGTAGGGGATCCCTCCTACGAGCAGTACTTC. Amino acid sequence: CASSVGDPSYEQYF.

The CDR3 sequence is CASSPRDSSSYNEQFF. DNA of the CDR3: TGCGCCAGCAGCCCCCGGGACTCAAGCTCCTACAATGAGCAGTTCTTC. The V call is TRBV4-1, the J call TRBJ2-1, with D possibly being TRBD2 (6 bases). The CDR3 contains 16 residues. Deletions cut 4 bases from V and 0 bases from J, with 13 bases between. Germline V gives CDR1 MGHRA, CDR2 YSYEKL.

The rearrangement links TRBV5-1 to TRBJ2-5; TRBD2 matches 11 bases. Germline CDR1 SGHRS, CDR2 YFSETQ. The V segment lost 1 base and the J segment 5 bases; nucleotides outside the gene matches: 7. The CDR3 runs to 16 residues. The DNA for the CDR3 is TGCGCCAGCAGCTTGACCGTAGCGGGAGGGCGGGAGACCCAGTACTTC. The encoded protein is CASSLTVAGGRETQYF.

The chain links TRBV19 to TRBJ1-6, with 10 nucleotides matching TRBD1. Germline-derived CDR1 and CDR2 are LNHDA and SQIVND (reference sequence). The CDR3 is made up of 14 amino acids. V trimming: 4 bases; J trimming: 9 bases; junction bases outside the gene matches: 3. The CDR3 loop is CASSTTGGFSPLHF. The CDR3 nucleotides read TGTGCCAGTAGTACGACAGGGGGCTTTTCACCCCTCCACTTT. Based on the CDR3 plus reference TRBV19 and TRBJ1-6, the full variable domain is DGGITQSPKYLFRKEGQNVTLSCEQNLNHDAMYWYRQDPGQGLRLIYYSQIVNDFQKGDIAEGYSVSREKKESFPLTVTSAQKNPTAFYLCASSTTGGFSPLHFGNGTRLTVT.

This chain joins TRBV7-3 and TRBJ1-3, with 7 bases identical to TRBD1. The CDR3 extends over 15 amino acids. J was trimmed by 2 bases and V by 2 bases; bases with no gene match: 3. The V gene's germline CDR1 is SGHTA and CDR2 FQGTGA. CDR3 amino acids: CASSLVGQTGNTIYF. DNA for the CDR3: TGTGCCAGCAGCTTAGTGGGACAGACTGGAAACACCATATATTTT.

The chain joins TRBV7-6 to TRBJ2-1, with D possibly being TRBD1 (5 bases). The germline V gene encodes CDR1 SGHVS and CDR2 FNYEAQ. This CDR3 has 13 amino acids. V lost 1 base and J lost 6, with 7 bases in between. The CDR3 nucleotides read TGTGCCAGCAGCTTAGAGGGGTTCAATGAGCAGTTCTTC. Its translation is CASSLEGFNEQFF.

The rearrangement joins TRBV4-3 to TRBJ2-3; the match to TRBD1 covers 8 bases. Per germline, CDR1 LGHNA and CDR2 YSLEER. This CDR3 spans 15 amino acids. V gave up 5 bases and J gave up 2 bases; unmatched junction bases: 6. The CDR3 DNA is TGCGCCAGCAGCGACAGGGGCTGGGCCACAGATACGCAGTATTTT. Its protein is CASSDRGWATDTQYF.